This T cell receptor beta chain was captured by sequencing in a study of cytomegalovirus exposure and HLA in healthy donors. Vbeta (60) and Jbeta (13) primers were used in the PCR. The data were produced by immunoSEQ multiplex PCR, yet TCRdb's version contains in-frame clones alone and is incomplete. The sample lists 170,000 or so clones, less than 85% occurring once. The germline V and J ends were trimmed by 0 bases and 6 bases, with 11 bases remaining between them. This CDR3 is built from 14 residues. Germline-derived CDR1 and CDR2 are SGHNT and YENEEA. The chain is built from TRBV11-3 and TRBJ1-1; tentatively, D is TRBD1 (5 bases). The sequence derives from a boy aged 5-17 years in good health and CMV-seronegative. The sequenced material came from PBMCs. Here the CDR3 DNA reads TGTGCCAGCAGCTTAGATCAGGGTAGGTCTGAAGCTTTCTTT. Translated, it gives CASSLDQGRSEAFF.